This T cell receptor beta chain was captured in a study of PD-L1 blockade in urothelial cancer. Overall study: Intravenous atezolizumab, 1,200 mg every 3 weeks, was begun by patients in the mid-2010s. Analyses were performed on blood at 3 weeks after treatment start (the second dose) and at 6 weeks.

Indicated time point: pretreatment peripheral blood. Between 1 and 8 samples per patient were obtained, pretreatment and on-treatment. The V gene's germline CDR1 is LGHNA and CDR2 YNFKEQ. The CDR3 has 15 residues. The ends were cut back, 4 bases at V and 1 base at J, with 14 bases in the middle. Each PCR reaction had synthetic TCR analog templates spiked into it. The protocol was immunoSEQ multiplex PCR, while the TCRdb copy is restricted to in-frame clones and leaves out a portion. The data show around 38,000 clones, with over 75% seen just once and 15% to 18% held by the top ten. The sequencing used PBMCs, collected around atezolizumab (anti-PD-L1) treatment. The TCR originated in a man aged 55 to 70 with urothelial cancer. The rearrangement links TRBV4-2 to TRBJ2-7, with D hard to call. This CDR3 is CASSLPGTDSYEQYF. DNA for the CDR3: TGTGCCAGCAGCCTCCCCGGTACAGATTCCTACGAGCAGTACTTC.